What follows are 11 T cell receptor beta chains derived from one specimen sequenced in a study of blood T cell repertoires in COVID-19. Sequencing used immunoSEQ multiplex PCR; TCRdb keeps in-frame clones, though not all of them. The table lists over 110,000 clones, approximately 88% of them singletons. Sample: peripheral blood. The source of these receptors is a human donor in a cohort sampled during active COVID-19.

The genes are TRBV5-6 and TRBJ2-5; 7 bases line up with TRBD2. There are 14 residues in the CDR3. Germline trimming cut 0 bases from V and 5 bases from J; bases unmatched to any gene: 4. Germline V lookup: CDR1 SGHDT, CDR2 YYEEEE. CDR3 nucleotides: TGTGCCAGCAGCTTGGGAGCGGGGCTGGAGACCCAGTACTTC. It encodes CASSLGAGLETQYF.

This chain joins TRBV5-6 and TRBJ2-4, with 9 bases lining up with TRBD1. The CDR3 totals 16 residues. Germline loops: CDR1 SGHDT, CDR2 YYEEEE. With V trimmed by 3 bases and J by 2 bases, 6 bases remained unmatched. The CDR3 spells CASSSGQGRSKNIQYF. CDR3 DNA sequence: TGTGCCAGCAGCTCTGGACAGGGGAGATCCAAAAACATTCAGTACTTC.

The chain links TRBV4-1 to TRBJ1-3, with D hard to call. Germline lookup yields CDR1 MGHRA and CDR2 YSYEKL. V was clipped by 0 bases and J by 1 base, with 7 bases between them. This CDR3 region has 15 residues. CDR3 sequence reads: CASSQDSFSGNTIYF. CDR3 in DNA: TGCGCCAGCAGCCAAGATTCCTTTTCTGGAAACACCATATATTTT.

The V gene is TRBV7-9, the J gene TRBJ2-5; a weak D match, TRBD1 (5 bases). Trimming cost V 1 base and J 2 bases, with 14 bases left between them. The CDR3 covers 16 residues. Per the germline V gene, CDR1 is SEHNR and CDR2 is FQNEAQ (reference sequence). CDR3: CASSLGGGAGQETQYF. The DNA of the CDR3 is TGTGCCAGCAGCTTAGGGGGCGGCGCTGGGCAAGAGACCCAGTACTTC.

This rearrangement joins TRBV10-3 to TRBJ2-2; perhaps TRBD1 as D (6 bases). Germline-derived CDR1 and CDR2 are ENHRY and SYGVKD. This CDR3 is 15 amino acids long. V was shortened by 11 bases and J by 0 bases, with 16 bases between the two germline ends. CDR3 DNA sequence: TGTGCCTCCGCGATTGGACAGACGAACACCGGGGAGCTGTTTTTT. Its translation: CASAIGQTNTGELFF.

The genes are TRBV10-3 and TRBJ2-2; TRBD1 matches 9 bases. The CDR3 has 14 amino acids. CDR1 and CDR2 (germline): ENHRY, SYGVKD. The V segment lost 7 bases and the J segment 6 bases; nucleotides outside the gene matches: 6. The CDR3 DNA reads TGTGCCATCAAGACAGGGGGATTTGCCGGGGAGCTGTTTTTT. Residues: CAIKTGGFAGELFF.

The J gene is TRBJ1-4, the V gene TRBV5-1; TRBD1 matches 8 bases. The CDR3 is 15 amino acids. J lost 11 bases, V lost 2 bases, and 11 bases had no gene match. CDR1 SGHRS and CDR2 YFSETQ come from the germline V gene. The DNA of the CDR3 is TGCGCCAGCAGCTTCAACAGGGGGGGCTCGGAGAAACTGTTTTTT. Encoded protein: CASSFNRGGSEKLFF.

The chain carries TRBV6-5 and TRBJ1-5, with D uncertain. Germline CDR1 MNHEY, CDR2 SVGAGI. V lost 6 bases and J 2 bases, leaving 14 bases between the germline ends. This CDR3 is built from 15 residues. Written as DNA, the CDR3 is TGTGCCAGCAGCTGGACTTCTGGTCGCAATCAGCCCCAGCATTTT. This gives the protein CASSWTSGRNQPQHF.

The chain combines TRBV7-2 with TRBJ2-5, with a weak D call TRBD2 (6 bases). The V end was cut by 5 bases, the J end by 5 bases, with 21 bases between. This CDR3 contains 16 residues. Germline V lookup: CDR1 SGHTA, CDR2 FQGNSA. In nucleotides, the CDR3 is TGTGCCAGCAGCCCCGGGGCTAGCGAGGGGTGGGAGACCCAGTACTTC. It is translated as CASSPGASEGWETQYF.

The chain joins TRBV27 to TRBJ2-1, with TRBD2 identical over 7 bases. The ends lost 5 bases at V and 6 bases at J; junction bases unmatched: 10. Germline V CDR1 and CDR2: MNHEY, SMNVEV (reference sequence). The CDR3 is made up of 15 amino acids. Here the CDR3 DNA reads TGTGCCAGCAGTCGAGCGGGGCACCCAACCAATGAGCAGTTCTTC. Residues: CASSRAGHPTNEQFF.

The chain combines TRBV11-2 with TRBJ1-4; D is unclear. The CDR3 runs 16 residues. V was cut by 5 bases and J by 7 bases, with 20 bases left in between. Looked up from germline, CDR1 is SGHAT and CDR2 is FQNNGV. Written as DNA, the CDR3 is TGTGCCAGCAGCCTCTCAGGAAGGACTAGGAGTGAAAAACTGTTTTTT. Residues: CASSLSGRTRSEKLFF.